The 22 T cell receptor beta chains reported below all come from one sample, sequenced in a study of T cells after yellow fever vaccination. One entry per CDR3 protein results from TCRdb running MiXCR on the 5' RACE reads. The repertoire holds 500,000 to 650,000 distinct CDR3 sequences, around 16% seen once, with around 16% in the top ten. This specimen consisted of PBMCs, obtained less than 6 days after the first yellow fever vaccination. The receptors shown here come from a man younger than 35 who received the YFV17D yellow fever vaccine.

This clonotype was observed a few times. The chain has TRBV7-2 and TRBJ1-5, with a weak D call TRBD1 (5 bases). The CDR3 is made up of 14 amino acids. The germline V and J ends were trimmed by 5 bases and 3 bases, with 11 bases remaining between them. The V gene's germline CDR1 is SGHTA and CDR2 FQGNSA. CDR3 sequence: CASSPDSANQPQHF. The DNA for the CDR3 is TGTGCCAGCAGCCCAGACAGTGCCAATCAGCCCCAGCATTTT.

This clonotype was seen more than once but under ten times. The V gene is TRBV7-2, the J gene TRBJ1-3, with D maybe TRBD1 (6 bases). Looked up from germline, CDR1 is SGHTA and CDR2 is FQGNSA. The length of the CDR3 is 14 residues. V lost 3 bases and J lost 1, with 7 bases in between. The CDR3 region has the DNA TGTGCCAGCAGCTTGGACAGATCTGGAAACACCATATATTTT. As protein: CASSLDRSGNTIYF.

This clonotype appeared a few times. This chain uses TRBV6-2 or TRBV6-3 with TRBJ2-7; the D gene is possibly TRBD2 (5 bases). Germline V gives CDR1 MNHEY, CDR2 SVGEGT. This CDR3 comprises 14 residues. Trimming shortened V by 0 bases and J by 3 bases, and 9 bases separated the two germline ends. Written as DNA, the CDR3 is TGTGCCAGCAGTTACTCGCCGGACTTCTACGAGCAGTACTTC. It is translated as CASSYSPDFYEQYF.

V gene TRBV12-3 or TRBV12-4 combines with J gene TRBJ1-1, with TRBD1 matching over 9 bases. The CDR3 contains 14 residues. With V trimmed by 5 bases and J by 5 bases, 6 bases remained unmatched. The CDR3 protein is CASSITGGSTEAFF. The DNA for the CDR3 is TGTGCCAGCAGTATTACAGGGGGCTCGACTGAAGCTTTCTTT.

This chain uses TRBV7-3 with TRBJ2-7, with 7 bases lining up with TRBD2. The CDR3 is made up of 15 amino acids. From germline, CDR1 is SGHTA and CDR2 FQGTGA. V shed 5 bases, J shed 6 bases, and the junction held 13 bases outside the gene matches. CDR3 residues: CASSAPRDYACEQYV. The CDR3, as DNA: TGTGCCAGCAGCGCCCCCCGGGACTATGCCTGCGAGCAGTACGTC.

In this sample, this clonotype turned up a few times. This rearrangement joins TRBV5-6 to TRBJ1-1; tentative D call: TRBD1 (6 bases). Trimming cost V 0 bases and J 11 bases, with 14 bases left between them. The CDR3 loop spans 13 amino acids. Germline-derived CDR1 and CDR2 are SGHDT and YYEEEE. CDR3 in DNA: TGTGCCAGCAGCTTGGACAGGGAACTCTCCGCTTTCTTT. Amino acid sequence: CASSLDRELSAFF.

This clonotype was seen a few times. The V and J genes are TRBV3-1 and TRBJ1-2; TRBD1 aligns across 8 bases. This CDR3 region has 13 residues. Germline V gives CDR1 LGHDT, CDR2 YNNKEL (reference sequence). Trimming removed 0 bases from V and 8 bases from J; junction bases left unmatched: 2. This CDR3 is CASSQDDRGGYTF. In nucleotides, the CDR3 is TGTGCCAGCAGCCAAGACGACAGGGGCGGCTACACCTTC.

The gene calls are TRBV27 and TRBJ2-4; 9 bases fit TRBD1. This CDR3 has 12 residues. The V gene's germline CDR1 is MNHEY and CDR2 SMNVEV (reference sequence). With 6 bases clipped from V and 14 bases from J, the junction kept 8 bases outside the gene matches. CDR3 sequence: CASRSGQGREYF. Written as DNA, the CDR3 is TGTGCCAGCAGGTCCGGACAGGGGCGGGAGTACTTC.

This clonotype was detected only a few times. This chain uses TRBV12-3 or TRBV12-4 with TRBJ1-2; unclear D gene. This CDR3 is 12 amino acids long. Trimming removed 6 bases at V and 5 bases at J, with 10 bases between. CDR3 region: CASSPLRYGYTF. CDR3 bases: TGTGCCAGCAGCCCACTTCGTTATGGCTACACCTTC.

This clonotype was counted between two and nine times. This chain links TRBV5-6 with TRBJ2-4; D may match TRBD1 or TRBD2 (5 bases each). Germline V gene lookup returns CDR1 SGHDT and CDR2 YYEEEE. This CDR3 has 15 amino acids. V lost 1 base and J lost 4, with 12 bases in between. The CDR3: CASSLLEGWKNIQYF. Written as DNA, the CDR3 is TGTGCCAGCAGCTTGCTTGAGGGGTGGAAAAACATTCAGTACTTC.

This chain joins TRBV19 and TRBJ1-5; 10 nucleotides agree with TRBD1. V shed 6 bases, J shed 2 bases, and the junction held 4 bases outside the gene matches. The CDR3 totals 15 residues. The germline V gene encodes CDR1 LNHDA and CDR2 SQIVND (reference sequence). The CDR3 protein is CASRGTGEGNQPQHF. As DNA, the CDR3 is TGTGCCAGTAGGGGGACAGGGGAGGGCAATCAGCCCCAGCATTTT.

As DNA, the CDR3 is TGTGCCAGCAGCCCTGGGACAGGTCGCGGCGGGGAGCTGTTTTTT. As protein: CASSPGTGRGGELFF. The V gene is TRBV7-3, the J gene TRBJ2-2; 8 bases are shared with TRBD1. V lost 5 bases and J lost 7; bases outside the gene matches: 9. The CDR3 length is 15 residues. Per germline, CDR1 SGHTA and CDR2 FQGTGA.

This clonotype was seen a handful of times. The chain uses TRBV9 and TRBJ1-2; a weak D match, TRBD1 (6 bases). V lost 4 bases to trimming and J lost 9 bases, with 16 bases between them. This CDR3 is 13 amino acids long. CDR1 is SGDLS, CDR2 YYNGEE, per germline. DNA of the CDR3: TGTGCCAGCAGCCGAGGGGGGGCTCGCCGCTACACCTTC. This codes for CASSRGGARRYTF.

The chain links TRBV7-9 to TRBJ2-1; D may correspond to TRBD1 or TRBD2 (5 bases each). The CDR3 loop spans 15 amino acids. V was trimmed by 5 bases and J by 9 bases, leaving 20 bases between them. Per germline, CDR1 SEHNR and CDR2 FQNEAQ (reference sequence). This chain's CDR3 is CASSPIYGATIEQFF. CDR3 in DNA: TGTGCCAGCAGCCCGATTTATGGGGCGACTATTGAGCAGTTCTTC.

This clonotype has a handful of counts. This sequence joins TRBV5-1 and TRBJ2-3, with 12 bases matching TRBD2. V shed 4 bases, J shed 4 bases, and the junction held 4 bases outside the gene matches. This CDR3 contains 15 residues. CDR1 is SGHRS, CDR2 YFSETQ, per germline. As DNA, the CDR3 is TGCGCCAGCAGCGCCGGGACTAGCGGGTCAGATACGCAGTATTTT. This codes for CASSAGTSGSDTQYF.

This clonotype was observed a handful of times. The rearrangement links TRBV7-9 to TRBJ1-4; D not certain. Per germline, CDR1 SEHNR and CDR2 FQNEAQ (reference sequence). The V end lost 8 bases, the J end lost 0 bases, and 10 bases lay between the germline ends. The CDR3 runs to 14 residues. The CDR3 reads CASRFLATNEKLFF. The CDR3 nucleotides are TGTGCCAGCCGATTCCTTGCAACTAATGAAAAACTGTTTTTT.

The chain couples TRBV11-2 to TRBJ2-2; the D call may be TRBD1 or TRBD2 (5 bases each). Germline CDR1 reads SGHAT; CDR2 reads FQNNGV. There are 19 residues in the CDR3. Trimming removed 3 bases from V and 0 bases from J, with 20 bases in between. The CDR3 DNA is TGTGCCAGCAGCTTGAAGACAAAGAGGGGATCCGCGAACACCGGGGAGCTGTTTTTT. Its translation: CASSLKTKRGSANTGELFF.

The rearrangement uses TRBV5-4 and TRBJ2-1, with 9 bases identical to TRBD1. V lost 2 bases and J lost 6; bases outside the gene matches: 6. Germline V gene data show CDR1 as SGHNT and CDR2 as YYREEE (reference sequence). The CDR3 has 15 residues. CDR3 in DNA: TGTGCCAGCAGCTTTACACAGGGGGCAGTCAATGAGCAGTTCTTC. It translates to CASSFTQGAVNEQFF.

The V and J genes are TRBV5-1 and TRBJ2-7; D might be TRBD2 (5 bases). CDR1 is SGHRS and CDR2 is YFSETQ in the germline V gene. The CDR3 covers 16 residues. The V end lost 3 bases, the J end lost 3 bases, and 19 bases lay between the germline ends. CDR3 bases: TGCGCCAGCAGCTCCCGCGGGTACTCTTCTATCTACGAGCAGTACTTC. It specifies CASSSRGYSSIYEQYF.

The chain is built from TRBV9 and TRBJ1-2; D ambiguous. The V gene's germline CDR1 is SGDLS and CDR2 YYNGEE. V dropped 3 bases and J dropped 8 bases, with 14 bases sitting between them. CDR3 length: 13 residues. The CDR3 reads CASSESLIQGYTF. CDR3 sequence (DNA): TGTGCCAGCAGCGAGTCCTTGATTCAAGGCTACACCTTC.

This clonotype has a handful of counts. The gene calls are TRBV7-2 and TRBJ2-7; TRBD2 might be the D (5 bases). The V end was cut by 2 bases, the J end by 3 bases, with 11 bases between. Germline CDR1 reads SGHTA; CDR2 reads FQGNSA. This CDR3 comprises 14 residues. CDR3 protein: CASSLMQRNYEQYF. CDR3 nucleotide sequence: TGTGCCAGCAGCTTAATGCAGCGGAACTACGAGCAGTACTTC.

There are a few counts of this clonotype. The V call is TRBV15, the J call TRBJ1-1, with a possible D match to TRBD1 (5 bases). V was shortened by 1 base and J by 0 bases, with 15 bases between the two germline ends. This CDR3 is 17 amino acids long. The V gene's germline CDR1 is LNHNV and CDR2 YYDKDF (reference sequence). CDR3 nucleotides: TGTGCCACCAGCAGAGGTTTTGGGGGTTCACTGAACACTGAAGCTTTCTTT. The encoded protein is CATSRGFGGSLNTEAFF.